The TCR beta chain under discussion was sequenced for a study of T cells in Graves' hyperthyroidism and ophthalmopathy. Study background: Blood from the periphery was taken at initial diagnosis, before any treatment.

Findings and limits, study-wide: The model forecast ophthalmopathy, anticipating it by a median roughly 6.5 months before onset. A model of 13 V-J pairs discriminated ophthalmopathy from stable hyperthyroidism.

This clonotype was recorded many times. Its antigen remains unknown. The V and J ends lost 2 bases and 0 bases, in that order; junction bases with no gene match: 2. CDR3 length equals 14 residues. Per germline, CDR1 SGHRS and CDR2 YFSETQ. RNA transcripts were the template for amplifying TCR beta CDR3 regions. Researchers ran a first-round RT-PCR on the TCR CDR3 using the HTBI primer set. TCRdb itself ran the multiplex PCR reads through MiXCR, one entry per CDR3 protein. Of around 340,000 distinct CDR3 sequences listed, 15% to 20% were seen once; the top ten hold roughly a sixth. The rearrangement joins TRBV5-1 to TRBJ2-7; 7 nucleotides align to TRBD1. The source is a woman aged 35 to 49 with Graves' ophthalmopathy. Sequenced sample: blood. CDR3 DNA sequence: TGCGCCAGCAGCTTTGGGGACAGCTCCTACGAGCAGTACTTC. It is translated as CASSFGDSSYEQYF.